The rows below give T cell receptor beta chains drawn from one sample of a study of blood T cell repertoires in COVID-19. Sequenced by immunoSEQ multiplex PCR; TCRdb stores in-frame clones only, minus some. The repertoire holds 120,000 or so clones, with approximately 90% as singletons. The specimen was peripheral blood. All receptors come from a human donor in a cohort sampled during active COVID-19. CDR3s include the opening cysteine and the closing phenylalanine or tryptophan. Not every row has a clone size; where given, it reads once, few, many or a size class.

V	size	length	CDR3
TRBV13	.	17	CASSKGQGRQLGETQYF
TRBV5-4	.	14	CASSEDRGRGPQHF
TRBV7-2	.	17	CASSLGVRDRGSYGYTF
TRBV10-2	.	13	CASKGATNQPQHF
TRBV24-1	few	19	CATSDLLGGRGQGALGYTF
TRBV7-3	.	16	CASSWGVSRGYNEQFF
TRBV6-1	.	14	CASSEQGAQETQYF
TRBV7-6	.	16	CASSLGNGGSSYEQYF
TRBV6-6	.	15	CASSRGRGAGNTIYF
TRBV19	.	13	CASSPEGGYGYTF
TRBV16	.	16	CASSQSASGSTDTQYF
TRBV3-1/TRBV3-2	.	16	CASSQGIRRGNTEAFF
TRBV28	.	15	CASSLGGQGVHEQYF
TRBV5-1	.	15	CASSLAPQFQETQYF
TRBV7-3	.	17	CASSLTALAGGTDTQYF
TRBV28	.	14	CASSPLLVFNEQFF
TRBV7-2	.	17	CASSLRLAGGPGDTQYF
TRBV5-1	.	17	CASSPGLAGGRADTQYF
TRBV28	.	14	CASSSPGQQETQYF
TRBV5-8	.	16	CASSSIRTSGRGEQYF
TRBV10-3	.	13	CAISGGENSPLHF
TRBV19	.	15	CASSTGTSGNNEQFF
TRBV7-3	.	13	CASSSQQGVGYTF
TRBV10-3	.	16	CAISEGGGRASNEQFF
TRBV3-1/TRBV3-2	.	13	CASSQPGKFTLHF
TRBV6-5	.	14	CASINGQGRSEAFF
TRBV7-9	.	15	CASSPAGSGKAEAFF
TRBV15	.	15	CATSRDLQGYGPQHF
TRBV5-6	.	17	CASSLIEGEGTNEKLFF
TRBV5-8	.	14	CASSWRATNEKLFF
TRBV4-1	few	16	CASSQDKDRANSPLHF
TRBV11-2	once	15	CASSLDFGGNYGYTF
TRBV6-2/TRBV6-3	.	16	CASSSRDKGPWSPLHF
TRBV9	.	12	CASSAGTSGYTF
TRBV7-3	.	14	CASSPRTGGTGYTF
TRBV7-7	.	15	CASSRLRGGQETQYF
TRBV7-4	once	12	CASGGPTDEQFF
TRBV5-1	.	15	CASSLGVYGGENYTF
TRBV28	.	11	CASRVSGEQYF
TRBV6-6	.	14	CASRTPDRSYEQYF
TRBV7-9	.	15	CASSSDRGHYNEQFF